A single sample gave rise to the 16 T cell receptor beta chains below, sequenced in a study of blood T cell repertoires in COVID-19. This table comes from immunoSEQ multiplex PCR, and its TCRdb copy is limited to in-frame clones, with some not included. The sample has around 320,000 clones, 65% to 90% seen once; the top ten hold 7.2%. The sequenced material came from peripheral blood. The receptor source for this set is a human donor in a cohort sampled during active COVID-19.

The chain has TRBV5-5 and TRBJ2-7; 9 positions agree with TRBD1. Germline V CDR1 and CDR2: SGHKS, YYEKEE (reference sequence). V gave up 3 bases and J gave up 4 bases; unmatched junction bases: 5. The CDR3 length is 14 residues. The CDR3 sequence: CASSWGQGIYEQYF. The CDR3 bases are TGTGCCAGCAGCTGGGGACAGGGTATTTACGAGCAGTACTTC.

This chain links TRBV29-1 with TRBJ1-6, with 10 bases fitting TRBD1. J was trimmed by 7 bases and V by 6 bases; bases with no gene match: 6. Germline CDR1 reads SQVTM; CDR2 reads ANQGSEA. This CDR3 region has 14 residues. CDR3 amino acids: CSVRQGARNSPLHF. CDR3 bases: TGCAGCGTGCGACAGGGGGCGCGAAATTCACCCCTCCACTTT.

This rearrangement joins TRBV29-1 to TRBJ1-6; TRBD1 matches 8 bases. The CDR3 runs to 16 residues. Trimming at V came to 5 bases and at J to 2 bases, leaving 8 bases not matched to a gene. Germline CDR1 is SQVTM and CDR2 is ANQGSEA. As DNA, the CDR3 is TGCAGCGTTCACCGACAGGGGCGCCCCTATAATTCACCCCTCCACTTT. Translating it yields CSVHRQGRPYNSPLHF. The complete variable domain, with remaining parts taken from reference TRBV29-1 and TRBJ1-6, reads SAVISQKPSRDICQRGTSLTIQCQVDSQVTMMFWYRQQPGQSLTLIATANQGSEATYESGFVIDKFPISRPNLTFSTLTVSNMSPEDSSIYLCSVHRQGRPYNSPLHFGNGTRLTVT.

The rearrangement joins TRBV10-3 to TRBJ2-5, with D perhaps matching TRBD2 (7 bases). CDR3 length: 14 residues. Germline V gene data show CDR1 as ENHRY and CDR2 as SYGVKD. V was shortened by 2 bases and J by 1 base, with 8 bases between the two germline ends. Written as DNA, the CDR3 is TGTGCCATCAGTGAGCGGGGGGCCCAAGAGACCCAGTACTTC. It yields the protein CAISERGAQETQYF.

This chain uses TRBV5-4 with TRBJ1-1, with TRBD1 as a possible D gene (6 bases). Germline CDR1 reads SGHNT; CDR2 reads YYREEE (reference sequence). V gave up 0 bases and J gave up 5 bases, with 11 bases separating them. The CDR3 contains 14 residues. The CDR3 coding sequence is TGTGCCAGCAGCTTGGGACAGGCCCCGACTGAAGCTTTCTTT. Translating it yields CASSLGQAPTEAFF.

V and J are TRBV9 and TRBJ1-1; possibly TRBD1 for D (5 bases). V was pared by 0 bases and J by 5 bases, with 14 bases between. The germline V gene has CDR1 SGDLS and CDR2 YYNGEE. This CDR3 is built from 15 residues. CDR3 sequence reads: CASSVGDTGSTEAFF. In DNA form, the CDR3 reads TGTGCCAGCAGCGTAGGGGATACAGGCTCAACTGAAGCTTTCTTT. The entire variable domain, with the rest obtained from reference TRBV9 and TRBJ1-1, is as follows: DSGVTQTPKHLITATGQRVTLRCSPRSGDLSVYWYQQSLDQGLQFLIQYYNGEERAKGNILERFSAQQFPDLHSELNLSSLELGDSALYFCASSVGDTGSTEAFFGQGTRLTVV.

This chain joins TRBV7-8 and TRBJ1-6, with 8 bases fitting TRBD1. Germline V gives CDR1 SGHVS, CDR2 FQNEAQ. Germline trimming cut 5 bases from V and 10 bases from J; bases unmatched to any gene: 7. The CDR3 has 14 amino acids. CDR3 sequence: CASSTQGAGSPLHF. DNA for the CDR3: TGTGCCAGCAGCACTCAGGGGGCGGGCTCACCCCTCCACTTT.

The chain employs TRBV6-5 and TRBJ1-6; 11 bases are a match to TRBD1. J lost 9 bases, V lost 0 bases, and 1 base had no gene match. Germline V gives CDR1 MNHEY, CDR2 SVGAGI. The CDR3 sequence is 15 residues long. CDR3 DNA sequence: TGTGCCAGCAGTTACTCTGGGACAGGGGGTTCACCCCTCCACTTT. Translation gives CASSYSGTGGSPLHF.

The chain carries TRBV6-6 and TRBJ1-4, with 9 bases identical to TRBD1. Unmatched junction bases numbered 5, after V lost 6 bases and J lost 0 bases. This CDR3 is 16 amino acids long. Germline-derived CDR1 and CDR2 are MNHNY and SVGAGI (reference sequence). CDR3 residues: CASSPGTGPTNEKLFF. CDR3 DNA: TGTGCCAGCAGCCCCGGGACAGGGCCAACTAATGAAAAACTGTTTTTT.

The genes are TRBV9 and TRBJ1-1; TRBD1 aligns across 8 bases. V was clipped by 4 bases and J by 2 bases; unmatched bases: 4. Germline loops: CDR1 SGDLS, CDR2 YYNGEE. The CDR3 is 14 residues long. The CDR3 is CASSQGASNTEAFF. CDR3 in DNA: TGTGCCAGCAGCCAGGGGGCTTCTAACACTGAAGCTTTCTTT.

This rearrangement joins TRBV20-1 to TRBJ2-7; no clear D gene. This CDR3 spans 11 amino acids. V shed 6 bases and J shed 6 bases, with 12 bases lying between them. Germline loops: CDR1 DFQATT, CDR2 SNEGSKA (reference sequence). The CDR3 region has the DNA TGCAGTGCCACGAGTTTTGTCGAGCAGTACTTC. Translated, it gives CSATSFVEQYF.

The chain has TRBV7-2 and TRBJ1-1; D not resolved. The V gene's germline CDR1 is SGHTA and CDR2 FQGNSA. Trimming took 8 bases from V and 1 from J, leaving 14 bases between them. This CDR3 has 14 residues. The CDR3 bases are TGTGCCAGCCTGGAGGGCCCAGCGAACACTGAAGCTTTCTTT. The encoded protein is CASLEGPANTEAFF. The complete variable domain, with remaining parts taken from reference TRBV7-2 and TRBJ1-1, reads GAGVSQSPSNKVTEKGKDVELRCDPISGHTALYWYRQSLGQGLEFLIYFQGNSAPDKSGLPSDRFSAERTGGSVSTLTIQRTQQEDSAVYLCASLEGPANTEAFFGQGTRLTVV.

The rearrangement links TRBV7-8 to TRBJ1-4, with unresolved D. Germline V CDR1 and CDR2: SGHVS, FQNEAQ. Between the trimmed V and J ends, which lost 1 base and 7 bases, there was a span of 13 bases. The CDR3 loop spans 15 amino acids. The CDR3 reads CASSLVAGGSEKLFF. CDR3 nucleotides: TGTGCCAGCAGCTTAGTAGCCGGAGGAAGTGAAAAACTGTTTTTT.

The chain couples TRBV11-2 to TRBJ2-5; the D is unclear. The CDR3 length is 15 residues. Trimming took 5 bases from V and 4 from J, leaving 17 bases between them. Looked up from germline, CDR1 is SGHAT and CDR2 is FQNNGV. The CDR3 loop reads CASSPTAAPRETQYF. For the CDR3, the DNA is TGTGCCAGCAGCCCTACCGCCGCACCACGAGAGACCCAGTACTTC.

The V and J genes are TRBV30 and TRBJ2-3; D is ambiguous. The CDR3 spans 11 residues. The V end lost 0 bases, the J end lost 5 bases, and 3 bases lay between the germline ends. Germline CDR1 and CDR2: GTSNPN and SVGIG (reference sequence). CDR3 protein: CAWSVLDTQYF. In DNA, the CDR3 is TGTGCCTGGAGTGTACTAGATACGCAGTATTTT.

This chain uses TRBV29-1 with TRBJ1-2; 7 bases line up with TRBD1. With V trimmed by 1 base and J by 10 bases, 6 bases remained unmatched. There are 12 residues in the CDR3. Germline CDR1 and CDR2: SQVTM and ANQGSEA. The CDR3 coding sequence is TGCAGCGTTGAAGTAGGGGGCCGAGTCTACACCTTC. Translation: CSVEVGGRVYTF.